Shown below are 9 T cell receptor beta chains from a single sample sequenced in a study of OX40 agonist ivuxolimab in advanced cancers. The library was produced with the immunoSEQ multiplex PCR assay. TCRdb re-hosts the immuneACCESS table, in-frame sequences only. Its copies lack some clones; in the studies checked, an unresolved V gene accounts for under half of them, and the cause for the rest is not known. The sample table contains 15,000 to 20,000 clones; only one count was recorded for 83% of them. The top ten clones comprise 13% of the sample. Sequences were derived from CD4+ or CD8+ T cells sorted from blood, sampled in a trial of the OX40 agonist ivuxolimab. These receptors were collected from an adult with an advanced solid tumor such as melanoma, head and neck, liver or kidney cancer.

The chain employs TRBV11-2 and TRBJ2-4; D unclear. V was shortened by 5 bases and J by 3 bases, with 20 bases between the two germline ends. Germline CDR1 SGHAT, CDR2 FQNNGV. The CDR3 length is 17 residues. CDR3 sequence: CASSPGITPKGKNIQYF. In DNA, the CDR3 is TGTGCCAGCAGCCCCGGCATTACTCCTAAGGGCAAAAACATTCAGTACTTC.

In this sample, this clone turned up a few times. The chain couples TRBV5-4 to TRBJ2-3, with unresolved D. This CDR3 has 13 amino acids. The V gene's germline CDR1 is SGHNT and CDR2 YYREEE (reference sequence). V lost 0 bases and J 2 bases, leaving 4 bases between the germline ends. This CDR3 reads CASSLANTDTQYF. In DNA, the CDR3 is TGTGCCAGCAGCTTGGCCAACACAGATACGCAGTATTTT.

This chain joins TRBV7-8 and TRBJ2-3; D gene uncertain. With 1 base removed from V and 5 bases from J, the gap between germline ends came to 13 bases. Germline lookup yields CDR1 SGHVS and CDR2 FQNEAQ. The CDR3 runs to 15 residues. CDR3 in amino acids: CASSLEAIARDTQYF. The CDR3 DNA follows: TGTGCCAGCAGCTTAGAGGCAATAGCTAGAGATACGCAGTATTTT.

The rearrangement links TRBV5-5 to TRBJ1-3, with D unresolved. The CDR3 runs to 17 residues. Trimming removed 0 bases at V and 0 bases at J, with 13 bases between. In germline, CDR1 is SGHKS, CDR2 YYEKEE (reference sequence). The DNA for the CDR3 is TGTGCCAGCAGCTTGGACCCCCGACTCAACTCTGGAAACACCATATATTTT. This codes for CASSLDPRLNSGNTIYF.

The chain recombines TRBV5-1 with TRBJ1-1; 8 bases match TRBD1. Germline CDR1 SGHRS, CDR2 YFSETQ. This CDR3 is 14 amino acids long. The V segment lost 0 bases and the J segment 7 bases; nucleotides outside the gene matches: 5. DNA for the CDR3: TGCGCCAGCAGCTTGGCCGAGACAGGGGATGAAGCTTTCTTT. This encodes CASSLAETGDEAFF.

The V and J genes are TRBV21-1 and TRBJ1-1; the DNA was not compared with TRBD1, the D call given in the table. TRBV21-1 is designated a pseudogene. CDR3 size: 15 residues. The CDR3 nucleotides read TGTGCCAGCAGCAAAGTCCCAGGGGATGGCACTGAAGCTTTCTTT. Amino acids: CASSKVPGDGTEAFF.

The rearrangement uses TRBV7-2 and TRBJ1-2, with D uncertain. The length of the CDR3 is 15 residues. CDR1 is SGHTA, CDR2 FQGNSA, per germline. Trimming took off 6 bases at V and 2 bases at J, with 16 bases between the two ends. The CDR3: CASSSKALLNYGYTF. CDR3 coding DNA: TGTGCCAGCAGTTCGAAGGCGTTATTGAACTATGGCTACACCTTC. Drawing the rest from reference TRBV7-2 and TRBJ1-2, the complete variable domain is GAGVSQSPSNKVTEKGKDVELRCDPISGHTALYWYRQSLGQGLEFLIYFQGNSAPDKSGLPSDRFSAERTGGSVSTLTIQRTQQEDSAVYLCASSSKALLNYGYTFGSGTRLTVV.

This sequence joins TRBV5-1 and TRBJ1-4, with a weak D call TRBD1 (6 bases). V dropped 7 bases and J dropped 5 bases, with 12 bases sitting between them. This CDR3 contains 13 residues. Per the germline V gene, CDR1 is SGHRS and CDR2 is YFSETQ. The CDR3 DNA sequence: TGCGCCAGCCATCTAGGACAGAATGAAAAACTGTTTTTT. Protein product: CASHLGQNEKLFF.

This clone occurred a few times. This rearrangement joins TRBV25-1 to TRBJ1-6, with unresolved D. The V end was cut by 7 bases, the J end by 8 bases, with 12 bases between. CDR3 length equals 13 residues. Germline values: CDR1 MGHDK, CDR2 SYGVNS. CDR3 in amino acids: CASNSLWDSPLHF. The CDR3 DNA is TGTGCCAGCAATTCCCTCTGGGATTCACCCCTCCACTTT.